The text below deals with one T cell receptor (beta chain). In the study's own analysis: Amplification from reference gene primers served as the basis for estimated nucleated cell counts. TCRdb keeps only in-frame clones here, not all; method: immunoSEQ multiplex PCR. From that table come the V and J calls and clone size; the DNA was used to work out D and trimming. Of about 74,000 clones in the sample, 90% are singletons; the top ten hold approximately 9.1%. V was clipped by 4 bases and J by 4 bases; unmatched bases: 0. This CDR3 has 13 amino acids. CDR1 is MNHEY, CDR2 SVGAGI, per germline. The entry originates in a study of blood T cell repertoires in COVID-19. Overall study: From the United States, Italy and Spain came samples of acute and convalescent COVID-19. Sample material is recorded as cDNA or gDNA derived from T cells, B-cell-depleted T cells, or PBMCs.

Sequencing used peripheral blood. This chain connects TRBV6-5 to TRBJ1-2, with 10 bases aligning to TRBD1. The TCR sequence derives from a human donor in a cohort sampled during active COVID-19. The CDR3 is CASSWTGGYGYTF. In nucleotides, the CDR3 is TGTGCCAGCAGTTGGACAGGGGGCTATGGCTACACCTTC.